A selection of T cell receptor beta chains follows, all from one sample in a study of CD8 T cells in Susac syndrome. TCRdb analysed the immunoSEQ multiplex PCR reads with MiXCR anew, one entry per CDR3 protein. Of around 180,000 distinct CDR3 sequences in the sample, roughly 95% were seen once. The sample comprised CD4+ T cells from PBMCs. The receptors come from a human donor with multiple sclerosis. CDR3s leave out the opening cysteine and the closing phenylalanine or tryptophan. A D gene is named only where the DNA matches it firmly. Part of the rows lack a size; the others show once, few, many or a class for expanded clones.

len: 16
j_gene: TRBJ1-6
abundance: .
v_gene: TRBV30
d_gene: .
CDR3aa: AWSESFRGATRSSPLH

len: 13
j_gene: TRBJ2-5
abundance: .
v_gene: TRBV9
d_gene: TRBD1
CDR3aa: ASSSGGRVGETQY

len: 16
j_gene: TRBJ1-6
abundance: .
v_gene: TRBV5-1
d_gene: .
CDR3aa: ASSLDPQQAVYNSPLH

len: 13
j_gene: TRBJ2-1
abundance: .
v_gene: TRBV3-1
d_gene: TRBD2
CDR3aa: ASSRFRGDYNEQF

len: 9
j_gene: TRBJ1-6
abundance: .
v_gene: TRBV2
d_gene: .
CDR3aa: ASSEYSPLH

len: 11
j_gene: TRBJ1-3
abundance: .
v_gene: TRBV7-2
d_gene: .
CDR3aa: ASSLQGRNTIY

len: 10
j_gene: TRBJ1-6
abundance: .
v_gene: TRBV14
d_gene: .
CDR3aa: ASSQDHRTLH

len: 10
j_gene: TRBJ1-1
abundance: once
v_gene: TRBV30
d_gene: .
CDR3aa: ASRGGLGEAF

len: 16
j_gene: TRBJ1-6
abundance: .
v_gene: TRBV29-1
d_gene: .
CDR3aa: SVEAGSQVFSYNSPLH

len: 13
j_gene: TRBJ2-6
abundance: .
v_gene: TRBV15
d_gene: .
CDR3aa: ATSSTGSGANVLT

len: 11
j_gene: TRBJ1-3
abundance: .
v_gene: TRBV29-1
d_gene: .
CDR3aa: SVRYASGNTIY

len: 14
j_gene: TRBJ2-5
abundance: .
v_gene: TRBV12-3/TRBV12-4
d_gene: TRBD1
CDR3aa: ASSLGDRGRQETQY

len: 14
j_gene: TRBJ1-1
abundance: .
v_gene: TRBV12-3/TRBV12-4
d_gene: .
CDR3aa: ASSPGPRAANTEAF

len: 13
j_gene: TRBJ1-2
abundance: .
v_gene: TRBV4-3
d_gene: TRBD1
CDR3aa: ASSQGPGGDGGYT

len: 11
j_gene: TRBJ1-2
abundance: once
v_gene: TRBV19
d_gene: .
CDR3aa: ASKQQPNYGYT

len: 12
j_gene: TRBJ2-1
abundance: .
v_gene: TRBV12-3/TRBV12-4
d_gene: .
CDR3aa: ASSPAGSYNEQF

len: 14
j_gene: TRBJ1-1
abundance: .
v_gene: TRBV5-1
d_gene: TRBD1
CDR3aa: ASSAQGGASITEAF

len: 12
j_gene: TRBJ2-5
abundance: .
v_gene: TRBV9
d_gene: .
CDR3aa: ASSGDPYQETQY

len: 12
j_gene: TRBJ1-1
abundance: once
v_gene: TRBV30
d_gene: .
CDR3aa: AWARTGLNTEAF

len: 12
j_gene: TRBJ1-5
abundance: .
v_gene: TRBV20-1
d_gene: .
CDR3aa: SVERGYSNQPQH

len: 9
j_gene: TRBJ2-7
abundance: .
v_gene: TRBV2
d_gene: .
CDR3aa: ASSEMNEQY

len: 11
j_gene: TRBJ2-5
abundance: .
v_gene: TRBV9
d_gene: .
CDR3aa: ASSVATQETQY

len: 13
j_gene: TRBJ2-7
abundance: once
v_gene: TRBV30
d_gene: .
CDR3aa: AWAMGRKSSYEQY

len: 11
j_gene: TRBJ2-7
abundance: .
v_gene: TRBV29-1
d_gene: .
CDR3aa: SVGWPDDYEQY

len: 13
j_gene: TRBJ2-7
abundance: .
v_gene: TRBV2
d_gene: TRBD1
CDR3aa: ASTVDRAVAYEQY

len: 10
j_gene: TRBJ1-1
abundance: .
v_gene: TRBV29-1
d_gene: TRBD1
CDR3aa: SVAQGKTEAF

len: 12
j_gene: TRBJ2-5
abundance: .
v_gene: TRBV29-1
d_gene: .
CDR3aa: SVGARGGGETQY

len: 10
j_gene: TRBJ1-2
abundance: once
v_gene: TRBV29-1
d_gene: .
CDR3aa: SASGQTYGYT

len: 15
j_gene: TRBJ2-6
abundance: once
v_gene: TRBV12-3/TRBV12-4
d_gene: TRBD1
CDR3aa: ASSRTGGAGGANVLT

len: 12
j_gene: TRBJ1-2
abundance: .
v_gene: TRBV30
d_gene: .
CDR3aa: AWTTKGRDYGYT

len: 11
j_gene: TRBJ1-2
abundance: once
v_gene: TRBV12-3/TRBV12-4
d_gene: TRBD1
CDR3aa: ASIQPEQGRYT

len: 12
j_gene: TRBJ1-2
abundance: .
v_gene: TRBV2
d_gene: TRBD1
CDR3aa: ASSEPGQFYGYT

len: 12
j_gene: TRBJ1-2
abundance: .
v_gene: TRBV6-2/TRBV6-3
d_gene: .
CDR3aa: ASSYQGQYYGYT

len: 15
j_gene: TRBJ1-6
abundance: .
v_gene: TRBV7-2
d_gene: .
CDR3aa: ASSPSATTVPNSPLH

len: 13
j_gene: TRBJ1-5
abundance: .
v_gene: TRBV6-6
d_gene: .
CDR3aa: ASSYSTGGNQPQH

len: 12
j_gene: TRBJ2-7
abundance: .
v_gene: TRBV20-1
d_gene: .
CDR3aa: SIGNWGRGYEQY

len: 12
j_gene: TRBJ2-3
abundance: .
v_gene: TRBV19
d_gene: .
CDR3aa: ASSIMPSEDTQY

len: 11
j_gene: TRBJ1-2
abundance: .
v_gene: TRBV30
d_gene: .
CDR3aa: ALESRGIFGYT

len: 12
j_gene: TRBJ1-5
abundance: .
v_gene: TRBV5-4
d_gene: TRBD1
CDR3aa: ASSLQGLDQPQH

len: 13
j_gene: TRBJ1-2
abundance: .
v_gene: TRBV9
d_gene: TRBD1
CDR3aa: ASSVAGQGPYGYT

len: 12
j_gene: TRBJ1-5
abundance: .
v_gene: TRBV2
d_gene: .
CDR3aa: ASSVEQGYQPQH

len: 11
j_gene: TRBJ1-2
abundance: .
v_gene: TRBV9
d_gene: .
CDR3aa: ASSVATNYGYT

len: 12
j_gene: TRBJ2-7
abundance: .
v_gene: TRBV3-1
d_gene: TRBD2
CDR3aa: ASSTGTSTYEQY

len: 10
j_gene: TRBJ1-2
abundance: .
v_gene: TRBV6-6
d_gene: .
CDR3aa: AHHPGAQGYT

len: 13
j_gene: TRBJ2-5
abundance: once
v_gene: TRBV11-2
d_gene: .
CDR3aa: ASSAQDSKGETQY

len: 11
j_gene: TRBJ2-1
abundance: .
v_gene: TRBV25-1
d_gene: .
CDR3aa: ASSPRLGQGEF

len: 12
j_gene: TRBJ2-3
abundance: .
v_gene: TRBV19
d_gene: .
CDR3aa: ATTSGGSTDTQY

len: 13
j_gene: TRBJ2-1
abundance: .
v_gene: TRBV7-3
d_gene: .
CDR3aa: ASSWGASSYNEQF

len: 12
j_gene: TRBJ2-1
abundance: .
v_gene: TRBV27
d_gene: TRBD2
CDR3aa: ASRGLAGGNRQF

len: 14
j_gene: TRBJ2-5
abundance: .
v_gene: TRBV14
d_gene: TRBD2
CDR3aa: ASSPPGLAGVETQY

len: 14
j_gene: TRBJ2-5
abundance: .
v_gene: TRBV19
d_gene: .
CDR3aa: ASSKERISGPETQY

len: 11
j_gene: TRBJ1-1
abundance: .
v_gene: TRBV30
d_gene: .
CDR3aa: AWRLTHNTEAF

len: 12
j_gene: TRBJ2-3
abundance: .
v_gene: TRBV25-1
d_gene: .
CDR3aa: ASSVTGGTDTQY

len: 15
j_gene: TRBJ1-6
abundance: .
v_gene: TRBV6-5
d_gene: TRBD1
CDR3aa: ASSYLQTGANNSPLH

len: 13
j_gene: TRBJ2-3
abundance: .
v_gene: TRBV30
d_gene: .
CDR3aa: AWSVPGVMSDTQY

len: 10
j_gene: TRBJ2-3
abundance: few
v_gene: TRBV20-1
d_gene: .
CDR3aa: SASGGTDTQY